Described below is a single TCR beta chain sequence and its context. V lost 0 bases and J lost 4; bases outside the gene matches: 5. The germline CDR1 and CDR2 sequences are MNHEY and SVGEGT. The CDR3 runs 15 residues. Data came from immunoSEQ multiplex PCR; TCRdb stores just in-frame clones and leaves some out. The table has about 300,000 clones, 80% to 90% seen once; the top ten hold roughly 6.7%. These data belong to a study of blood T cell repertoires in COVID-19. Study background: The analysed material was cDNA or gDNA that came from T cells, B-cell-depleted T cells, or PBMCs.

Sequencing was performed on peripheral blood. This clonotype was sampled from a man between 18 and 29 years old who had recovered from COVID-19. This chain joins TRBV6-2 or TRBV6-3 and TRBJ1-1; TRBD1 matches at 7 bases. DNA of the CDR3: TGTGCCAGCAGTTACTCAGGGCAGGGGGTCACTGAAGCTTTCTTT. Its translation is CASSYSGQGVTEAFF.